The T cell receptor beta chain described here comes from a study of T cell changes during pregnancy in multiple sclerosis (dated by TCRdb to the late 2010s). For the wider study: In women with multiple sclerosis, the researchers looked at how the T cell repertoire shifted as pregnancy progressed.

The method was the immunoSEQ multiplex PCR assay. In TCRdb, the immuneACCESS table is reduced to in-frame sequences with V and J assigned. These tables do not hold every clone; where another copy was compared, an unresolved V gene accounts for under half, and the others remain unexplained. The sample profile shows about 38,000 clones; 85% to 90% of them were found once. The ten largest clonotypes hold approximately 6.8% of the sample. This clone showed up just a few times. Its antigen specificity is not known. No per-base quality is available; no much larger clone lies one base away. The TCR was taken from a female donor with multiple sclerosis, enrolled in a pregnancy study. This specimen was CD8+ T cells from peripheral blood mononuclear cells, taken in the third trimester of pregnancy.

The CDR3 in this case is CASSLEGGPRYEQYF. The DNA reads TGTGCCAGCAGCTTAGAGGGGGGACCTCGCTACGAGCAGTACTTC. This receptor chain uses TRBV11-2 and TRBJ2-7; a tentative D call is TRBD2 (6 bases match). The V and J ends are trimmed by 0 bases and 3 bases, leaving 12 bases between them. There are 15 amino acids in the CDR3, from cysteine to phenylalanine inclusive. Of all the DNA, just the CDR3 is kept, 45 bases in frame from base 1. From the germline V gene, CDR1 is SGHAT and CDR2 is FQNNGV.